This T cell receptor beta chain was identified during a study of blood T cell repertoires in COVID-19. Overall study: Samples taken during acute and convalescent COVID-19 were collected in the United States, Italy and Spain. PBMCs, B-cell-depleted T cells, or T cells were the source of the cDNA or gDNA that made up the material.

This CDR3 has 12 amino acids. Trimming removed 1 base from V and 4 bases from J, with 4 bases in between. The germline CDR1 and CDR2 sequences are SGHRS and YFSETQ. In the authors' workflow: Estimation of nucleated cell counts was performed using reference gene primer amplification. Profiling relied on immunoSEQ multiplex PCR, and the TCRdb table lists in-frame clones only, not all of them. V, J and clone size are taken as reported in that table, and D and trimming were inferred from the DNA itself. The repertoire includes approximately 12,000 clones, 90% of them detected once, and around 15% sits in the top ten.

Sequencing was done on a sample of peripheral blood. This sequence originates from a man aged 65-85 years with active COVID-19. The chain couples TRBV5-1 to TRBJ2-3; D remains unclear. CDR3 nucleotide sequence: TGCGCCAGCAGCTTGACGGCAGATACGCAGTATTTT. Translation gives CASSLTADTQYF. Supplemented by reference TRBV5-1 and TRBJ2-3, the full variable domain reads KAGVTQTPRYLIKTRGQQVTLSCSPISGHRSVSWYQQTPGQGLQFLFEYFSETQRNKGNFPGRFSGRQFSNSRSEMNVSTLELGDSALYLCASSLTADTQYFGPGTRLTVL.